The 27 T cell receptor beta chains presented below share a single source sample, sequenced in a study of CD8+ T cells in alopecia areata. Sequencing relied on a cDNA template that was reverse transcribed from extracted RNA. The data were produced by immunoSEQ multiplex PCR, yet TCRdb's version contains in-frame clones alone and is incomplete. Here the sample spans about 150,000 clones, 75% to 90% being singletons. The sample here was CD8+ T cells sorted from blood, taken at week 0. These receptors originate from a human donor with alopecia areata.

This sequence joins TRBV6-1 and TRBJ2-7, with TRBD2 identical over 12 bases. The V and J ends lost 4 bases and 5 bases, in that order; junction bases with no gene match: 3. Germline CDR1 is MNHNS and CDR2 is SASEGT. The CDR3 loop spans 14 amino acids. This CDR3 reads CASSASGGAHEQYF. As DNA, the CDR3 is TGTGCCAGCAGTGCTAGCGGGGGGGCCCACGAGCAGTACTTC.

This chain uses TRBV5-8 with TRBJ1-1; 10 bases are a match to TRBD1. Germline V lookup: CDR1 SGHTS, CDR2 YDEGEE. The CDR3 totals 18 residues. With V trimmed by 1 base and J by 5 bases, 14 bases remained unmatched. The CDR3 DNA follows: TGTGCCAGCAGCTTGTCTCAACGGAGGACAGGGGGATGGACTGAAGCTTTCTTT. It is translated as CASSLSQRRTGGWTEAFF.

The V call is TRBV19, the J call TRBJ2-2, with TRBD1 matching 7 bases. The CDR3 runs to 20 residues. Germline lookup yields CDR1 LNHDA and CDR2 SQIVND (reference sequence). The trim removed 4 bases at V and 1 base at J, leaving 18 bases unmatched. The CDR3 reads CASSTYPQGLVGRNTGELFF. CDR3 sequence (DNA): TGTGCCAGTAGTACCTACCCACAGGGGTTGGTCGGTAGGAACACCGGGGAGCTGTTTTTT.

The chain couples TRBV4-2 to TRBJ1-2; D may be TRBD1 (5 bases). The CDR3 contains 15 residues. Germline V gene lookup returns CDR1 LGHNA and CDR2 YNFKEQ. V was pared by 2 bases and J by 1 base, with 11 bases between. The DNA for the CDR3 is TGTGCCAGCAGCCAACGACTGACAGATAACTATGGCTACACCTTC. Amino acid sequence: CASSQRLTDNYGYTF.

This chain links TRBV25-1 with TRBJ2-3, with TRBD1 matching 7 bases. CDR1 and CDR2 from the germline V gene are MGHDK and SYGVNS. With V trimmed by 6 bases and J by 7 bases, 10 bases remained unmatched. The CDR3 runs 14 residues. The DNA of the CDR3 is TGTGCCAGCAGGAGACAGGGACAGATTAATACGCAGTATTTT. Its translation is CASRRQGQINTQYF.

CDR3 amino acids: CASSYSPTSQEQYF. The CDR3 DNA is TGTGCCAGCAGTTACTCACCGACTAGTCAAGAGCAGTACTTC. This sequence joins TRBV6-5 and TRBJ2-7; maybe TRBD2 (6 bases). Trimming cost V 0 bases and J 7 bases, with 13 bases left between them. The CDR3 contains 14 residues. Germline CDR1 and CDR2: MNHEY and SVGAGI.

V gene TRBV7-8 combines with J gene TRBJ2-6, with TRBD2 matching 7 bases. The germline V gene encodes CDR1 SGHVS and CDR2 FQNEAQ. The CDR3 sequence is 15 residues long. The V and J ends lost 4 bases and 3 bases, in that order; junction bases with no gene match: 3. The CDR3 loop is CASSSGGSGANVLTF. The CDR3 coding sequence is TGTGCCAGCAGCTCCGGGGGGAGTGGGGCCAACGTCCTGACTTTC.

CDR3 DNA: TGTGCCAGCAGTTACTCGAAACCGAAGCCAGCCGGGGAGCTGTTTTTT. Amino acid sequence: CASSYSKPKPAGELFF. V and J are TRBV6-5 and TRBJ2-2; D is unclear. CDR1 MNHEY and CDR2 SVGAGI come from the germline V gene. The CDR3 is 16 residues long. V was shortened by 0 bases and J by 6 bases, with 14 bases between the two germline ends.

V gene TRBV28 combines with J gene TRBJ2-7, with D possibly matching TRBD2 (6 bases). Trimming stripped 3 bases from V and 3 bases from J, with 18 bases between. This CDR3 has 16 amino acids. CDR1 is MDHEN, CDR2 SYDVKM, per germline. The CDR3 region has the DNA TGTGCCAGCAGTTTCATACCGGGAGATGAATACTACGAGCAGTACTTC. This codes for CASSFIPGDEYYEQYF.

This chain uses TRBV5-1 with TRBJ2-3; D not resolved. Trimming left V 0 bases short and J 1 base short, with 9 bases between. Germline V gene lookup returns CDR1 SGHRS and CDR2 YFSETQ. The CDR3 sequence is 15 residues long. The DNA of the CDR3 is TGCGCCAGCAGCTTGGAGGCAGGAGGCACAGATACGCAGTATTTT. Translated, it gives CASSLEAGGTDTQYF.

J is TRBJ2-3 and V is TRBV9; no clear D. CDR3 length: 15 amino acids. Trimming removed 3 bases from V and 0 bases from J, with 11 bases in between. Germline CDR1 SGDLS, CDR2 YYNGEE. The CDR3 DNA reads TGTGCCAGCAGCGCCCCTTGGGCTAGCACAGATACGCAGTATTTT. This codes for CASSAPWASTDTQYF.

The chain recombines TRBV5-1 with TRBJ2-7; D may be TRBD2 (6 bases). With 4 bases removed from V and 6 bases from J, the gap between germline ends came to 11 bases. The germline V gene encodes CDR1 SGHRS and CDR2 YFSETQ. The CDR3 has 12 residues. The CDR3, as DNA: TGCGCCAGCAGCCCGGAGGGGATCGAGCAGTACTTC. Its protein product is CASSPEGIEQYF.

The chain combines TRBV5-1 with TRBJ2-1, with D tentatively TRBD2 (6 bases). In germline, CDR1 is SGHRS, CDR2 YFSETQ. The CDR3 has 15 residues. Trimming pared 6 bases from V and 8 bases from J, leaving 21 bases between. CDR3 in DNA: TGCGCCAGCACTCCGGGCGGCGGGATTTTGGATGAGCAGTTCTTC. Amino acids: CASTPGGGILDEQFF. Together with reference TRBV5-1 and TRBJ2-1, the CDR3 gives the full variable domain: KAGVTQTPRYLIKTRGQQVTLSCSPISGHRSVSWYQQTPGQGLQFLFEYFSETQRNKGNFPGRFSGRQFSNSRSEMNVSTLELGDSALYLCASTPGGGILDEQFFGPGTRLTVL.

The rearrangement links TRBV5-1 to TRBJ2-2; the D gene is possibly TRBD2 (5 bases). Germline assignment: CDR1 SGHRS and CDR2 YFSETQ. Between the trimmed V and J ends, which lost 8 bases and 4 bases, there was a span of 12 bases. The CDR3 sequence is 13 residues long. The DNA of the CDR3 is TGCGCCAGTCCCTCTGAGGGCACCGGGGAGCTGTTTTTT. Translated, it gives CASPSEGTGELFF.

This sequence joins TRBV29-1 and TRBJ2-5; D gene uncertain. The CDR3 has 10 residues. The V and J ends lost 2 bases and 10 bases respectively, with 8 bases between them. Germline CDR1 reads SQVTM; CDR2 reads ANQGSEA. For the CDR3, the DNA is TGCAGCGTTGAATCTGTGAGCCAGTACTTC. Residues: CSVESVSQYF.

The gene calls are TRBV10-3 and TRBJ2-1; 11 nucleotides agree with TRBD2. This CDR3 comprises 16 residues. The J segment lost 6 bases and the V segment lost 4 bases, leaving 8 bases of the junction unmatched. Germline values: CDR1 ENHRY, CDR2 SYGVKD. The DNA of the CDR3 is TGTGCCATCAGTGGACCACTAGCGGGAGTAGGCAATGAGCAGTTCTTC. Its translation: CAISGPLAGVGNEQFF.

This clone has just a few counts. Additional DNA sequences in this sample encode the identical CDR3. V usage is TRBV7-9 and J usage is TRBJ2-7; D is unresolved. Germline assignment: CDR1 SEHNR and CDR2 FQNEAQ (reference sequence). With 5 bases removed from V and 6 bases from J, the gap between germline ends came to 11 bases. This CDR3 is built from 12 residues. CDR3: CASSPGTGEQYF. The CDR3 DNA sequence: TGTGCCAGCAGCCCCGGAACGGGCGAGCAGTACTTC.

The DNA of the CDR3 is TGTGCCAGCAGTCCCTGGGGAGCGTCGAATGAGCAGTTCTTC. It codes for CASSPWGASNEQFF. The rearrangement uses TRBV7-2 and TRBJ2-1, with D possibly being TRBD2 (5 bases). Trimming stripped 6 bases from V and 7 bases from J, with 16 bases between. This CDR3 is 14 amino acids long. The V gene's germline CDR1 is SGHTA and CDR2 FQGNSA.

This clone was found a few times. The rearrangement joins TRBV27 to TRBJ1-4, with D perhaps TRBD1 (5 bases). There are 16 residues in the CDR3. In germline, CDR1 is MNHEY, CDR2 SMNVEV (reference sequence). With 5 bases removed from V and 0 bases from J, the gap between germline ends came to 13 bases. The CDR3 DNA reads as TGTGCCAGCAGTCTTGGGGCACCCGCAACTAATGAAAAACTGTTTTTT. This encodes CASSLGAPATNEKLFF.

This chain joins TRBV18 and TRBJ2-7, with unresolved D. The ends were cut back, 2 bases at V and 6 bases at J, with 5 bases in the middle. Germline V lookup: CDR1 KGHSH, CDR2 LQKENI. The CDR3 length is 11 residues. CDR3 in amino acids: CASSPRREQYF. In DNA form, the CDR3 reads TGTGCCAGCTCACCAAGGCGCGAGCAGTACTTC.

This clone appeared a few times. This chain joins TRBV5-1 and TRBJ2-5; D may be TRBD1 (6 bases). The CDR3 contains 14 residues. Trimming took off 2 bases at V and 5 bases at J, with 13 bases between the two ends. Germline assignment: CDR1 SGHRS and CDR2 YFSETQ. This CDR3 reads CASSFTGFGETQYF. CDR3 DNA: TGCGCCAGCAGCTTCACAGGGTTTGGTGAGACCCAGTACTTC.

This clone was found once. J is TRBJ2-7 and V is TRBV7-2, with 10 bases lining up with TRBD1. The CDR3 has 18 amino acids. The V and J ends lost 5 bases and 3 bases, in that order; junction bases with no gene match: 16. Germline CDR1 and CDR2: SGHTA and FQGNSA. CDR3 region: CASSLQGQGGLVNYEQYF. DNA of the CDR3: TGTGCCAGCAGCCTACAAGGACAGGGGGGCTTGGTGAACTACGAGCAGTACTTC. The full variable domain, completed using reference TRBV7-2 and TRBJ2-7, is GAGVSQSPSNKVTEKGKDVELRCDPISGHTALYWYRQSLGQGLEFLIYFQGNSAPDKSGLPSDRFSAERTGGSVSTLTIQRTQQEDSAVYLCASSLQGQGGLVNYEQYFGPGTRLTVT.

About this clone: Since no conserved phenylalanine or tryptophan closes the CDR3, a read error is the likely cause. V gene TRBV29-1 combines with J gene TRBJ1-1, with 10 bases identical to TRBD1. Germline CDR1 SQVTM, CDR2 ANQGSEA. V lost 5 bases to trimming and J lost 5 bases; unmatched junction nucleotides: 14. CDR3 length: 16 amino acids. CDR3 in amino acids: CSVTGTGVLMLTEAFS. For the CDR3, the DNA is TGCAGCGTTACCGGGACAGGGGTTTTAATGCTGACTGAAGCTTTCTCT.

The V and J genes are TRBV4-1 and TRBJ1-2, with TRBD1 identical over 10 bases. Germline values: CDR1 MGHRA, CDR2 YSYEKL. The CDR3 has 14 amino acids. Germline trimming cut 4 bases from V and 6 bases from J; bases unmatched to any gene: 5. In nucleotides, the CDR3 is TGCGCCAGCAGCCCGGGACAGGGGTATGATGGCTACACCTTC. It encodes CASSPGQGYDGYTF.

V is TRBV6-6 and J is TRBJ2-2; D is ambiguous. Per the germline V gene, CDR1 is MNHNY and CDR2 is SVGAGI (reference sequence). The germline V and J ends were trimmed by 4 bases and 10 bases, with 4 bases remaining between them. The CDR3 covers 10 residues. In nucleotides, the CDR3 is TGTGCCAGCAGTTCCGCGGAGCTGTTTTTT. Translating it yields CASSSAELFF.

This rearrangement joins TRBV5-1 to TRBJ2-1; 10 nucleotides align to TRBD1. CDR3 length: 15 amino acids. Germline V CDR1 and CDR2: SGHRS, YFSETQ. With 2 bases clipped from V and 6 bases from J, the junction kept 5 bases outside the gene matches. In nucleotides, the CDR3 is TGCGCCAGCAGCTTAGGGACAGGGGACCTCAATGAGCAGTTCTTC. Its translation is CASSLGTGDLNEQFF.

J is TRBJ1-2 and V is TRBV14; weak D call: TRBD1 (5 bases). CDR1 SGHDN and CDR2 FVKESK come from the germline V gene. This CDR3 contains 14 residues. V dropped 0 bases and J dropped 4 bases, with 9 bases sitting between them. CDR3: CASSQDRDVYGYTF. CDR3 DNA sequence: TGTGCCAGCAGCCAAGACCGGGACGTCTATGGCTACACCTTC.